This T cell receptor beta chain was sequenced in a study of cytomegalovirus exposure and HLA in healthy donors (dated by TCRdb to 2015 to 2018). A note on the overall study: An earlier analysis of approximately 640 of the donors reported approximately 270 Gb of sequence data and about 100 million unique TCR beta sequences from approximately 180 million T cells. Approximately 300 gigabases of sequencing data and 70 million to 95 million unique TCR sequences made up an early release that covered fewer than 650 HLA-typed donors. The genetic ancestry cluster associated with self-reported Caucasian donors included roughly 84% of the roughly 410 genotyped donors. The aim of the study was to test whether cataloging public T cell receptors could identify signatures of past pathogen exposure. The T cell repertoires of around 730 subjects were profiled by immunosequencing and related to cytomegalovirus serostatus. In addition to the first cohort of about 650 subjects, a separate validation cohort of 130 or so different subjects was used. To predict cytomegalovirus infection status, the study brought together high-throughput TCR immunosequencing, statistical association of individual TCRs with disease status, and machine learning. To study patterns of TCR occurrence, a later analysis re-analyzed previously published TCR beta repertoires from 666 donors and added high-resolution HLA genotyping. Rather than drawing on any new phenotypic data, the later analysis identified candidate immune exposures from TCR beta sequences and the way those sequences occurred across donors. In an earlier analysis of roughly 600 of the donors, high-throughput TCR beta sequencing was used to judge whether each TCR beta V gene segment behaved as functional or pseudogenic. Donor age, sex, ethnicity and CMV serostatus were collected together with the repertoire data. A later genetic analysis took genome-wide SNP genotypes for about three fifths of the roughly 670 donors and used that subset as a discovery cohort. Every discovery cohort repertoire had been produced on one sequencing platform. Class I and class II HLA loci were covered by the typing at four-digit resolution. Typing coverage varied by locus: roughly 629-630 donors for A, B, C, DRB1 and DQB1; approximately 500 for DQA1; nearly 610 for DPA1; approximately 490 for DPB1. Because of strong linkage in the cohort, roughly five DR-DQ haplotypes were treated as single units for association and clustering. Across around 400 genotyped donors of the cohort, an average of approximately 240,000 unique TCR beta nucleotide sequences per donor were sequenced, and roughly 17% of those sequences were non-productive.

Library preparation was by the immunoSEQ multiplex PCR assay. The multiplex PCR relied on a mix of 60 forward primers for TCR Vbeta segments and 13 reverse primers for TCR Jbeta segments. Amplification of the CDR3 region of rearranged TCR beta genes was performed with a multiplex PCR assay on genomic DNA. The Illumina HiSeq System was used to sequence the amplified TCR beta libraries as 87-base-pair reads. On the authors' methods: Across the 500 to 700 repertoires, a later analysis counted tens of millions of unique TCR beta chains, roughly 11 million of which were shared by at least two donors. To remove PCR and sequencing errors, raw reads were error-corrected and collapsed into unique sequences using a nearest-neighbor algorithm that merged closely related sequences. CDR3 sequences were aligned to IMGT reference sequences to assign V, D and J gene segments. For a sequence to be retained, a match of at least six nucleotides to both a V gene segment and a J gene segment was required. A rearrangement counted as productive if the CDR3 had no stop codons and remained in frame with V and J, and every other rearrangement counted as non-productive. Following IMGT convention, CDR3 was defined as the stretch from the second conserved V-encoded cysteine up to the conserved J-encoded phenylalanine. The earlier analysis of 500 to 650 of the donors excluded any sequence lacking an unambiguous match to a single V gene segment. In an earlier analysis of around 600 of the donors, V segments were called functional above 56.7% productive rearrangements and were called segregating when the between-donor standard deviation exceeded 5%. To diagnose cytomegalovirus status from the catalog of TCR beta chain sequences, a statistical classification framework was built. V and J gene assignment, in a later analysis, came from comparing TCR nucleotide sequences with IMGT/GENE-DB human TR gene sequences. In a later analysis, CDR3 sequences and most-parsimonious VDJ recombination scenarios were assigned using the TCRdist pipeline. In a later analysis, each TCR beta chain was defined by its CDR3 amino acid sequence together with its V-gene family, and reads without a unique V-gene family were excluded. To address suspected cross-contamination and a sequencing artifact, a later analysis removed approximately 600 highly shared, low-generation-probability nucleotide sequences. In a later analysis, a clonal expansion index for each public chain was calculated from normalized within-repertoire ranks of inferred template counts. A later analysis computed generation probabilities with a VDJ recombination model fitted to out-of-frame rearrangements, and checked the results against IGoR. In a later analysis, hypergeometric tests were used to score TCR-TCR, TCR-HLA and TCR-CMV co-occurrence, with a repertoire-size bias correction applied to TCR pairs. False discovery rates were estimated in a later analysis by permuting HLA or CMV assignments 20 times. In a later analysis, co-occurring TCRs were grouped using DBSCAN, and TCRdist sequence similarity was added for clustering within HLA-allele-positive subsets. Co-occurrence clustering excluded repertoires with fewer than 30,000 or more than 120,000 public chains, plus five with anomalous nucleotide sharing. The immuneACCESS repertoire file appears here via TCRdb, limited to in-frame rearrangements. These files lack a portion of the clones; in checked studies, under half of the deficit traces to unresolved V genes, and the cause of the others is not known. That table is the source of V, J and clone size, and D and trimming were worked out from the DNA. In all, the sample holds roughly 70,000 clones, and 82% of those were seen once. The ten largest clones represent 1.5% to 2% of the sample.

Broader findings and caveats from the paper: Correlated functional status among segregating V segments might be attributable to linkage disequilibrium, but an unknown experimental factor could not be ruled out. Cytomegalovirus status was reported to be diagnosed by the classifier with high specificity and sensitivity in both the original and validation cohorts. While some public TCRs were present in many individuals, most TCR sequences turned up only very rarely across donors. Assigning TCR associations to individual alleles was difficult when HLA alleles, especially DR and DQ, strongly co-occurred. A later genetic analysis reported fewer N-insertions in productive TCRs among donors in an Asian-associated ancestry cluster than the roughly 700-donor mean. A cluster of highly shared sequence variants was judged likely to be a technical artifact of the sequencing pipeline. In a later analysis, several top co-occurrence clusters were reported to appear linked to parvovirus B19, influenza, CMV and Epstein-Barr virus. Immune exposure information for the cohort was limited to CMV serostatus. The 87-base-pair reads could not distinguish some IMGT-functional V segments, including TRBV6-2 and TRBV6-3, so those segments were excluded. Because counts were too low, about 17 rarely observed V segments, including chromosome 9 orphons, were excluded from the earlier analysis of 587 of the donors. A few of the identified cytomegalovirus-associated TCR beta chains were confirmed in vitro to be specific for cytomegalovirus antigens. Most CMV-associated TCR beta chains appeared to be HLA-restricted in a later analysis, and the HLA associations seemed to be driven largely by CMV exposure. In a later analysis, TCR association rates were found to vary across HLA loci, with the most associated TCRs seen for DRB1 alleles and the fewest for HLA-C alleles. A further reported finding was that TCR beta sequences accurately predicted the HLA-A and HLA-B alleles for most subjects in the first cohort. In a later analysis, HLA-associated TCR beta chains showed more clonal expansion and lower generation probabilities than non-associated chains that were equally common. At a false discovery rate of 0.05, a later analysis linked some 18,000 TCR beta sequences to specific HLA alleles. Because HLA typing was unavailable for some donors at each locus, only the typed subset was used in association tests. The study gave a list of about 170 TCR beta chains associated with cytomegalovirus. V-gene and J-gene trimming of TCR beta chains was associated with a missense DCLRE1C variant in a later genetic analysis, and the association was replicated in an independent cohort. Broadly in line with IMGT annotations, most TCR beta V segments showed up in productive rearrangements about 87% or about 30% of the time in an earlier analysis of several hundred of the donors. Presence/absence analyses assumed roughly uniform sequencing depth across donors, an assumption that may not hold. It was suggested by the authors that the approach could potentially be generalized to other disease states and immunological phenotypes. This cohort had only TCR beta chains sequenced, and the lack of alpha or paired-chain data limited which features could be detected.

The cohort consisted of 600 to 700 healthy bone marrow donors. At the time of sampling, every cohort member was nominally healthy, though immune exposures that went unrecorded were likely present. The donor was CMV seronegative and was included in the group of approximately 350 seronegative cohort members. Each donor provided a peripheral blood sample, and peripheral blood mononuclear cells were used for TCR beta sequencing. The Qiagen DNeasy Blood Extraction Kit was used to extract genomic DNA from the blood cell samples. From cysteine to phenylalanine, the CDR3 is 13 amino acids long. Here the CDR3 DNA is all that survives: 39 bases in frame from base 1. The CDR1 and CDR2 encoded by the germline V gene are SGHRS and YFSETQ. V ends up 3 bases short and J 6 bases short, with an unmatched junction base count of 4. About this clone: No cognate antigen has been identified for it. Per-base qualities were not stored, and no clone one base away is much larger.

The source of this sequence is a man younger than 35 in good health and CMV-seronegative. Sequenced material: PBMCs. The sequence is built from TRBV5-1 and TRBJ1-2; 8 bases in the middle match TRBD1. The CDR3 protein is CASSYQQGDGYTF. The DNA sequence follows: TGCGCCAGCAGCTACCAACAGGGGGATGGCTACACCTTC.